These T cell receptor beta chains were read from a single sample in a study of siplizumab effects on memory and regulatory T cells. The method was immunoSEQ multiplex PCR; TCRdb's version includes in-frame clones alone and lacks a portion of them. Of under 70,000 clones listed, roughly 85% are singletons. The specimen was memory CD4+ T cells sorted from blood. Every receptor here comes from a human donor in good health. CDR3s include the opening cysteine and the closing phenylalanine or tryptophan. A D gene is named only where the DNA matches it firmly. The listing skips clone size in some rows; elsewhere it reads once, few, many or a size class.

cdr3_length	d_call	clone_size	v_call	j_call	cdr3_nt	cdr3_aa
16	TRBD2	few	TRBV19	TRBJ2-3	TGTGCCAGTAGTGGGCAACTAGCGGGGGGCACAGATACGCAGTATTTT	CASSGQLAGGTDTQYF
11	TRBD1	once	TRBV20-1	TRBJ2-1	TGCAGTGCACAGAGGACAGGGGCGCAGTTCTTC	CSAQRTGAQFF
16	-	-	TRBV4-1	TRBJ2-2	TGCGCCAGCAGCCAAACCGCGCTGACAGACACCGGGGAGCTGTTTTTT	CASSQTALTDTGELFF
14	-	-	TRBV5-1	TRBJ2-5	TGCGCCAGCAGCTTGAGTGTAGGGAGGGAGACCCAGTACTTC	CASSLSVGRETQYF
13	TRBD2	-	TRBV5-6	TRBJ2-5	TGTGCCAGCAGCCTGGGACTAGCAGAGACCCAGTACTTC	CASSLGLAETQYF
14	TRBD1	-	TRBV7-3	TRBJ1-5	TGTGCCAGCAGCCAAACAGGGGTGGATCAGCCCCAGCATTTT	CASSQTGVDQPQHF
14	-	-	TRBV28	TRBJ1-1	TGTGCCAGCAGTTTATTGCAGGTGAACACTGAAGCTTTCTTT	CASSLLQVNTEAFF
16	TRBD2	-	TRBV5-1	TRBJ2-2	TGCGCCAGCAGCTTGTATACTAGCGGATTAACCGGGGAGCTGTTTTTT	CASSLYTSGLTGELFF
15	-	-	TRBV5-1	TRBJ1-1	TGCGCCAGCAGCCCGCAGACAGCCATGGCCACTGAAGCTTTCTTT	CASSPQTAMATEAFF
16	-	-	TRBV5-6	TRBJ1-5	TGTGCCAGCAGCTTTTACGGGAATAAGAACAATCAGCCCCAGCATTTT	CASSFYGNKNNQPQHF
16	TRBD1	-	TRBV25-1	TRBJ1-4	TGTGCCAGCAGTGAAAGCCCTGCAGGGGGCGATGAAAAACTGTTTTTT	CASSESPAGGDEKLFF
17	TRBD1	-	TRBV7-2	TRBJ2-2	TGTGCCAGCAGGCTAAGGTCCGGGGACAGCAACACCGGGGAGCTGTTTTTT	CASRLRSGDSNTGELFF
14	-	-	TRBV5-5	TRBJ1-1	TGTGCCAGCAGCTTGTTGGTCACGAACACTGAAGCTTTCTTT	CASSLLVTNTEAFF
16	TRBD1	-	TRBV7-2	TRBJ2-5	TGTGCCAGCAGCTTAAGTGGGCAGGGGGTTTGGGAGACCCAGTACTTC	CASSLSGQGVWETQYF
17	-	-	TRBV9	TRBJ2-7	TGTGCCAGCAGCGACCAATCCACCGGGACGGCTGGCCACGAGCAGTACTTC	CASSDQSTGTAGHEQYF
14	-	-	TRBV25-1	TRBJ1-2	TGTGCCAGCAGTAATCAACAGGGCACCTATGGCTACACCTTC	CASSNQQGTYGYTF
12	-	once	TRBV30	TRBJ2-7	TGTGCCTGGGGGGGAAACGCCTACGAGCAGTACTTC	CAWGGNAYEQYF
18	-	-	TRBV19	TRBJ1-5	TGTGCCAGTAGTATAAAGGCAGGGCGCCTTTATAGCAATCAGCCCCAGCATTTT	CASSIKAGRLYSNQPQHF
12	-	-	TRBV5-1	TRBJ1-2	TGCGCCAGCAGCTTGAATCACCAGGACCCCTCCTTC	CASSLNHQDPSF
15	-	-	TRBV14	TRBJ2-7	TGTGCCAGCAGCCATCTCCAGACTATCACCTACGAGCAGTACTTC	CASSHLQTITYEQYF
16	-	-	TRBV7-6	TRBJ1-3	TGTGCCAGCAGCTTAGGGTTGAGGGGGTCTGGAAACACCATATATTTT	CASSLGLRGSGNTIYF
16	TRBD2	-	TRBV7-7	TRBJ2-3	TGTGCCAGCAGCTTAGGGGGCGGGGGGGCCACAGATACGCAGTATTTT	CASSLGGGGATDTQYF
15	-	-	TRBV11-2	TRBJ2-2	TGTGCCAGCAGCTTATCTAAGGGGGAACCCGGGGAGCTGTTTTTT	CASSLSKGEPGELFF
14	TRBD1	-	TRBV30	TRBJ1-4	TGTGCCTGGAGTGTACGGACAGGGAGCGAAAAACTGTTTTTT	CAWSVRTGSEKLFF
15	TRBD2	-	TRBV4-3	TRBJ2-1	TGCGCCAGCAGCCAAGAAATCACTAGCGGGGGGGTTCAGTTCTTC	CASSQEITSGGVQFF
14	-	-	TRBV5-4	TRBJ2-7	TGTGCCAGCAGCTTGATAGGTGGTGGGGGCGAGCAGTACTTC	CASSLIGGGGEQYF
12	-	many	TRBV5-6	TRBJ1-2	TGTGCCAGCAGCTTGGCTAACTATGGCTACACCTTC	CASSLANYGYTF
14	-	-	TRBV11-2	TRBJ1-3	TGTGCCAGCAGCTTAATCCGAGGGGTGGACACCATATATTTT	CASSLIRGVDTIYF
16	-	-	TRBV5-4	TRBJ2-7	TGTGCCAGCAGCTCCTCAGACAGCAAGAGAGGGTACGAGCAGTACTTC	CASSSSDSKRGYEQYF
12	-	-	TRBV6-5	TRBJ2-5	TGTGCCAGCAGCGCCTCCCTCGAGACCCAGTACTTC	CASSASLETQYF
14	-	-	TRBV6-6	TRBJ1-4	TGTGCCAGTCGCTTTCAGGGGCAGAATGAAAAACTGTTTTTT	CASRFQGQNEKLFF
17	TRBD1	few	TRBV12-5	TRBJ1-5	TGTGCTAGTGGTTCGGGGGTACAGGGGGCCGGCAATCAGCCCCAGCATTTT	CASGSGVQGAGNQPQHF
15	TRBD1	-	TRBV5-4	TRBJ1-4	TGTGCCAGCAGCTCGGAGGGACAGGGAATTGAAAAACTGTTTTTT	CASSSEGQGIEKLFF
15	TRBD1	-	TRBV6-6	TRBJ1-3	TGTGCCAGCAGTGGGGGACAGGTCTCTGGAAACACCATATATTTT	CASSGGQVSGNTIYF
15	-	-	TRBV19	TRBJ1-1	TGTGCCAGTAGTACCCGAGGGTTCATGAACACTGAAGCTTTCTTT	CASSTRGFMNTEAFF
15	TRBD1	-	TRBV6-5	TRBJ1-5	TGTGCCAGCAGCCCGACAGGGACGGAGTTTCAGCCCCAGCATTTT	CASSPTGTEFQPQHF
13	-	-	TRBV28	TRBJ1-2	TGTGCCAGCAGTCCAAACGCTAACTATGGCTACACCTTC	CASSPNANYGYTF
14	TRBD1	-	TRBV6-5	TRBJ1-1	TGTGCCAGCAGCAAACAGGGGATGAACACTGAAGCTTTCTTT	CASSKQGMNTEAFF
15	TRBD1	-	TRBV7-9	TRBJ1-4	TGTGCCAGCAGCTTAAATGGACAGGGAGGCGAAAAACTGTTTTTT	CASSLNGQGGEKLFF
14	-	-	TRBV19	TRBJ2-3	TGTGCCAGTAGTAGGGTCCTAGGGGTGGATACGCAGTATTTT	CASSRVLGVDTQYF
14	TRBD2	-	TRBV10-3	TRBJ2-3	TGTGCCATCAGTGAAACGACTAGCGCAGATACGCAGTATTTT	CAISETTSADTQYF
14	-	-	TRBV18	TRBJ1-2	TGTGCCAGCTCACGGGCTCTTAGGGACGGAAGCTACACCTTC	CASSRALRDGSYTF
15	TRBD1	-	TRBV14	TRBJ2-1	TGTGCCAGCAGCCAGGGTGGGACAGGGTATCGTGAGCAGTTCTTC	CASSQGGTGYREQFF
14	-	-	TRBV7-8	TRBJ2-2	TGTGCCAGCAGCTTCAGTTACAACACCGGGGAGCTGTTTTTT	CASSFSYNTGELFF
14	-	-	TRBV18	TRBJ1-1	TGTGCCAGCTCGGAGACAGGAGGGAACACTGAAGCTTTCTTT	CASSETGGNTEAFF
14	TRBD1	many	TRBV7-9	TRBJ2-5	TGTGCCAGCAGCCCGAGACAGGGGCAAGAGACCCAGTACTTC	CASSPRQGQETQYF
11	-	-	TRBV20-1	TRBJ1-1	TGCAGTGCTCCGACAGAGGCTGAAGCTTTCTTT	CSAPTEAEAFF
15	-	-	TRBV5-1	TRBJ1-2	TGCGCCAGCAGCCTACAGGGTTCGGACCACTATGGCTACACCTTC	CASSLQGSDHYGYTF